A few counts support the clone carrying this T cell receptor beta chain. What it recognizes is unknown. CDR3 length equals 15 residues. From germline, CDR1 is ENHRY and CDR2 SYGVKD. V was pared by 4 bases and J by 2 bases, with 13 bases between. The entry originates in a study of post-analysis software for immune sequencing data. Study overall: Relapsing-remitting, secondary progressive and progressive-relapsing forms of multiple sclerosis all featured among disease courses. Findings and caveats of the study: Strong same-batch co-clustering of samples appeared with F measure clustering. Five or six TRBV segments were more frequent in patients than controls; TRBV5-6, TRBV5-1 and TRBV20-1 belonged to this group.

Every TCR beta cDNA library bore unique molecular identifiers. MiXCR was run by TCRdb on the PCR reads, yielding one entry per CDR3 protein. Here the sample spans under 650,000 distinct CDR3 sequences, 44% being singletons. The sample comprised blood. The V gene is TRBV10-3, the J gene TRBJ2-3, with D perhaps matching TRBD2 (5 bases). The sequence was obtained from a girl under 18 with multiple sclerosis. CDR3 in DNA: TGTGCCATCAGTGGGTGGACTCCAACCACAGATACGCAGTATTTT. This gives the protein CAISGWTPTTDTQYF.